This T cell receptor beta chain is from a study of T cell repertoires in cytomegalovirus infection. Overall study: Both recently identified HLA-C-restricted and well-studied HLA-B-restricted CMV epitopes were used in the study. Indications came from public TCR beta signatures; they pointed to CMV infection and to a matching HLA type.

Study results and caveats: Summed frequency of shared TCR beta families picked out CMV carriers who also had the relevant HLA. The response measured ex vivo was dominated by TCR beta clonotypes (HLA-C-restricted and CMV-specific).

With 0 bases removed from V and 4 bases from J, the gap between germline ends came to 12 bases. CDR1 is DFQATT and CDR2 is SNEGSKA in the germline V gene (reference sequence). CDR3 length equals 15 residues. TCRdb re-called the reads through MiXCR, storing one row per CDR3 protein. The sample has fewer than 650,000 distinct CDR3 sequences, around 40% seen once. As regards this clonotype: Its antigen is currently unknown.

The chain employs TRBV20-1 and TRBJ2-2; D is uncertain. The sequences come from cultured PBMCs, collected from culture after CMV antigen stimulation. The TCR originated in a human donor in good health (CMV status not recorded). Some clones in this sample may be carry-over from other donors' samples. The DNA for the CDR3 is TGCAGTGCTAGAGATCTGGTCGGATTCACCGGGGAGCTGTTTTTT. Translated: CSARDLVGFTGELFF.